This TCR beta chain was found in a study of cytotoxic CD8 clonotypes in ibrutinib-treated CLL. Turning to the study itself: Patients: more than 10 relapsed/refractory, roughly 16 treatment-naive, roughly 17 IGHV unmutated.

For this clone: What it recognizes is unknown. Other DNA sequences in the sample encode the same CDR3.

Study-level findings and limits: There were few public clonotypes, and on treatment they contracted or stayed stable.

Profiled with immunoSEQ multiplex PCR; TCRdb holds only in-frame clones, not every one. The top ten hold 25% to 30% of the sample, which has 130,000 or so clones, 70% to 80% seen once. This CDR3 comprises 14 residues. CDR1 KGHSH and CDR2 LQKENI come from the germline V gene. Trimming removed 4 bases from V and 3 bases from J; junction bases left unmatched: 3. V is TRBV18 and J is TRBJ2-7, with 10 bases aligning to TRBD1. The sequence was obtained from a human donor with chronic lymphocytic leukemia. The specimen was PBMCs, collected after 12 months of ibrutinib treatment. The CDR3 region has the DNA TGTGCCAGCTCACGGGACAGGGGAGGCTACGAGCAGTACTTC. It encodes CASSRDRGGYEQYF.